This T cell receptor (beta chain) is drawn from a study of T cell responses to AZD1222 COVID-19 vaccine. Only in-frame clones appear in the TCRdb table, and some are missing; sequencing was by immunoSEQ multiplex PCR. In the table there are about 60,000 clones, about 74% of which are singletons. Trimming took 3 bases from V and 9 from J; bases not matched to a gene: 9. This CDR3 is 16 amino acids long. Germline V gives CDR1 SGHTA, CDR2 FQGTGA. Sequenced here: peripheral blood, sampled 28 days after the second AZD1222 dose. The receptor was isolated from an adult who received the AZD1222 COVID-19 vaccine. The chain uses TRBV7-3 and TRBJ1-3, with 12 bases aligning to TRBD1. The CDR3 nucleotides read TGTGCCAGCAGCTTCCCCAGAGGGACAGGGGGCGGCACCATATATTTT. Its translation is CASSFPRGTGGGTIYF.